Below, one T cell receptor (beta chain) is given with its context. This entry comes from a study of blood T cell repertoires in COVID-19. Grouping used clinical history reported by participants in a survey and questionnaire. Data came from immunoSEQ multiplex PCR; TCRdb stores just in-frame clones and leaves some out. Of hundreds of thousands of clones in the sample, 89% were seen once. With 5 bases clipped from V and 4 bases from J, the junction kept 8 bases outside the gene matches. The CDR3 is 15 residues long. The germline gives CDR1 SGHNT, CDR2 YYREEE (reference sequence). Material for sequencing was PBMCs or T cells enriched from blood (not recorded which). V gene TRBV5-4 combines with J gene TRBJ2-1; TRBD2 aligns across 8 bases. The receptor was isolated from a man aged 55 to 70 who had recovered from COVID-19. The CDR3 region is CASSSLAGEYNEQFF. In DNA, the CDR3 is TGTGCCAGCAGTTCCCTAGCGGGCGAGTACAATGAGCAGTTCTTC.